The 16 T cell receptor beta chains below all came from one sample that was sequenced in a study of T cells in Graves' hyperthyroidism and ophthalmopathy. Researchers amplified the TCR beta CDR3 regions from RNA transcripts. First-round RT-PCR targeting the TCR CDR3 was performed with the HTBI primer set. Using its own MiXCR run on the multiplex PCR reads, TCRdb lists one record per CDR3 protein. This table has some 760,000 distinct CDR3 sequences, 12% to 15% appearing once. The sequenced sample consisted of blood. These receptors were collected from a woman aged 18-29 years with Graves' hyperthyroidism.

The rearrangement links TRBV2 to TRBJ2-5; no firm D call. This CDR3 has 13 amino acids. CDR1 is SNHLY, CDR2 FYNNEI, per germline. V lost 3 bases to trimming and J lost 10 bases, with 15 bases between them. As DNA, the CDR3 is TGTGCCAGCAGTGACTCGTCCGGTGGTATCCAGTACTTC. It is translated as CASSDSSGGIQYF.

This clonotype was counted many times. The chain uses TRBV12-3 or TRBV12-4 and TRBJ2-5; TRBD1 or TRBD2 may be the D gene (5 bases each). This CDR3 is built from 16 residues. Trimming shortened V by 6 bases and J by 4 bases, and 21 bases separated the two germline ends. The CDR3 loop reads CASSLGRGPGRETQYF. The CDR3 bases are TGTGCCAGCAGCTTGGGACGGGGACCGGGCAGAGAGACCCAGTACTTC.

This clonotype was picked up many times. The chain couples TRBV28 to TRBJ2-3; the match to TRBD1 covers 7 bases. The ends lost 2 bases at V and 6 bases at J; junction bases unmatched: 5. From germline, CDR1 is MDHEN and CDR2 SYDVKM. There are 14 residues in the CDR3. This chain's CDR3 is CASSLEGTADTQYF. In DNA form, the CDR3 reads TGTGCCAGCAGTTTAGAAGGGACAGCTGATACGCAGTATTTT.

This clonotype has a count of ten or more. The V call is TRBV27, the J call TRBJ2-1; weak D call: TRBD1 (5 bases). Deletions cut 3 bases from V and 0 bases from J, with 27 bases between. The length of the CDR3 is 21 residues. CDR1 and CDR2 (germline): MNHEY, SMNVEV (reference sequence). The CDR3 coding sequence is TGTGCCAGCAGTTTTCTGACGACAGTACCCCCGGCCGTGAGCTCCTACAATGAGCAGTTCTTC. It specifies CASSFLTTVPPAVSSYNEQFF.

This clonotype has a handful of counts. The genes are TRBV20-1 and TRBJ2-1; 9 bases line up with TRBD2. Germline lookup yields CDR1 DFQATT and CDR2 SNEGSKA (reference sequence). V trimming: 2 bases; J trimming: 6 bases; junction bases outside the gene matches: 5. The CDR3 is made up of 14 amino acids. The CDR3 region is CSARPGLALNEQFF. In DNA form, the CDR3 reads TGCAGTGCTAGACCGGGACTAGCCCTCAATGAGCAGTTCTTC.

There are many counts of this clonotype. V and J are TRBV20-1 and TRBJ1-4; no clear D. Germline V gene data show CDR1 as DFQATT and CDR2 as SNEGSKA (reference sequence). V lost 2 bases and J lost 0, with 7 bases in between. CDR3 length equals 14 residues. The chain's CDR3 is CSARRPATNEKLFF. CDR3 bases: TGCAGTGCTAGACGTCCAGCAACTAATGAAAAACTGTTTTTT.

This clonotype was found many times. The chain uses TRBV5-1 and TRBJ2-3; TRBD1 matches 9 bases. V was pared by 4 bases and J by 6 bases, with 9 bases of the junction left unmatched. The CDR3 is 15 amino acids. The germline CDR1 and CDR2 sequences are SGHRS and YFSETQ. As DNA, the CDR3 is TGCGCCAGCAGCGCAGGGACAGGGAAATCGGATACGCAGTATTTT. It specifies CASSAGTGKSDTQYF.

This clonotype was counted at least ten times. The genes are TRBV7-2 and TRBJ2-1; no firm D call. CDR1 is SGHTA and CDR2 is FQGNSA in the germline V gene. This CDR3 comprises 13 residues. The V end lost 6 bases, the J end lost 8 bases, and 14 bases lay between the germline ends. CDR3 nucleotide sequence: TGTGCCAGCAGTTCACAAGAGGCTTATGAGCAGTTCTTC. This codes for CASSSQEAYEQFF.

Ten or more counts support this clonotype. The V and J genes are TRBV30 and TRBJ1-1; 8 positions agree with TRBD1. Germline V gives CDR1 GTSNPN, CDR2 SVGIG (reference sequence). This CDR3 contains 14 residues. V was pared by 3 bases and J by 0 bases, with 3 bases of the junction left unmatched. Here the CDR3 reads CAWRRDRLNTEAFF. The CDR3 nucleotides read TGTGCCTGGAGACGGGACAGGTTGAACACTGAAGCTTTCTTT.

CDR3 sequence reads: CASSQVGGHYNEQFF. The CDR3 DNA reads TGCGCCAGCAGCCAAGTGGGGGGGCACTACAATGAGCAGTTCTTC. The chain is built from TRBV4-1 and TRBJ2-1; perhaps TRBD2 as D (7 bases). In germline, CDR1 is MGHRA, CDR2 YSYEKL. The V end lost 1 base, the J end lost 3 bases, and 10 bases lay between the germline ends. This CDR3 contains 15 residues.

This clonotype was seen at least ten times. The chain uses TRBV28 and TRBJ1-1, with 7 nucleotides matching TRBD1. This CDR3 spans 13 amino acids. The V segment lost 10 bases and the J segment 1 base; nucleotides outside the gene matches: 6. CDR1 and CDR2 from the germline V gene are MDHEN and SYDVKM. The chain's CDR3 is CAITTGWNTEAFF. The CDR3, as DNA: TGTGCCATCACGACAGGGTGGAACACTGAAGCTTTCTTT.

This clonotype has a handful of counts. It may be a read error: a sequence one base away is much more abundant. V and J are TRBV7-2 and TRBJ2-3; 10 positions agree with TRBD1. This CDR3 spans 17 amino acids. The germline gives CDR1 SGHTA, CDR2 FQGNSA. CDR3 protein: CASSRDRGGGGTDTQCF. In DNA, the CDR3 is TGTGCCAGCAGCCGGGACAGGGGAGGGGGGGGCACAGATACGCAGTGTTTT.

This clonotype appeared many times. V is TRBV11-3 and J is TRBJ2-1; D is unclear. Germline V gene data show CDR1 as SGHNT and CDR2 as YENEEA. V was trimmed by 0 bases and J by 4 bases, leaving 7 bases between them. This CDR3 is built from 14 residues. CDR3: CASSLDVVYNEQFF. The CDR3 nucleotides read TGTGCCAGCAGCTTAGATGTTGTTTACAATGAGCAGTTCTTC.

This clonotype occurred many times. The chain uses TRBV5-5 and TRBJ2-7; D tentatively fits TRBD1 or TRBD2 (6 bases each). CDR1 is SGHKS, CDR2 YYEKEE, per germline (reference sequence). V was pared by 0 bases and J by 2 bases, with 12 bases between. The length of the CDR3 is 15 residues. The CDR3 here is CASSLVEGGPYEQYF. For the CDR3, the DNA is TGTGCCAGCAGCTTGGTTGAGGGGGGCCCCTACGAGCAGTACTTC. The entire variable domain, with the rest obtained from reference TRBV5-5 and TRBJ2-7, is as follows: DAGVTQSPTHLIKTRGQQVTLRCSPISGHKSVSWYQQVLGQGPQFIFQYYEKEERGRGNFPDRFSARQFPNYSSELNVNALLLGDSALYLCASSLVEGGPYEQYFGPGTRLTVT.

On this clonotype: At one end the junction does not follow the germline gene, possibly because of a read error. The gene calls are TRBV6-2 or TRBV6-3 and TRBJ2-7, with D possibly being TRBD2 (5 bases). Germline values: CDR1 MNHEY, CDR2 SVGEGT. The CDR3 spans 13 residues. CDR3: CASSPDYFYEQHF. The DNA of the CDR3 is TGTGCCAGCAGTCCCGACTACTTCTACGAGCAGCACTTC.

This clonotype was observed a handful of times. The CDR3 loop is CASSLPGLGANVLTF. The CDR3 nucleotides are TGTGCCAGCAGTTTACCCGGCCTCGGGGCCAACGTCCTGACTTTC. The chain has TRBV12-3 or TRBV12-4 and TRBJ2-6; D is unclear. V lost 2 bases to trimming and J lost 4 bases, with 9 bases between them. The CDR3 is 15 residues long.